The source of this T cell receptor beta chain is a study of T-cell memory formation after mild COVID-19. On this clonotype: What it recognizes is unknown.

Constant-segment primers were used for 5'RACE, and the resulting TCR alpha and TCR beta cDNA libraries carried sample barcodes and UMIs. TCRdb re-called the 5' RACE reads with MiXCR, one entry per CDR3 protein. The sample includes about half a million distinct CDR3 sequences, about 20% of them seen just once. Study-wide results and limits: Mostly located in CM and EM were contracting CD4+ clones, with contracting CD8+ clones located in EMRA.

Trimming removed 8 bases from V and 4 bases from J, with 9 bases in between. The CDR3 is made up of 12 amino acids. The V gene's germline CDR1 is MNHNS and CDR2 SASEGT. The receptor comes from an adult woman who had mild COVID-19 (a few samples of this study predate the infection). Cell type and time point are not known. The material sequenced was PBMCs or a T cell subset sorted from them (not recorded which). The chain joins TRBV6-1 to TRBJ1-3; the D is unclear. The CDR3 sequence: CASSGNGNTIYF. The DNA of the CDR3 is TGTGCCAGCTCCGGCAACGGAAACACCATATATTTT.